Sequencing of this TCR beta chain was carried out in a study of T-cell memory formation after mild COVID-19. This CDR3 spans 13 amino acids. Germline V gives CDR1 SEHNR, CDR2 FQNEAQ (reference sequence). Trimming left V 5 bases short and J 3 bases short, with 11 bases between. TCRdb ran MiXCR on the 5' RACE reads and lists one entry per CDR3 protein. The sample includes 470,000 or so distinct CDR3 sequences, approximately 25% of them seen just once. This clonotype turned up a few times. The clonotype was recovered from an adult woman who had mild COVID-19 (a few samples of this study predate the infection). Cell type and time point are not known. Source material: PBMCs or a T cell subset sorted from them (not recorded which). The chain recombines TRBV7-9 with TRBJ2-7; perhaps TRBD1 as D (6 bases). The CDR3 DNA sequence: TGTGCCAGCAGCCCGGACAGCCGCTACGAGCAGTACTTC. This codes for CASSPDSRYEQYF.